This T cell receptor (beta chain) appears in the sequencing data of a study of lymphopenia after photon versus proton radiotherapy. Study-level points and caveats: Oligoclonal CD8+ Temra expansion after nadir drove photon patients' diversity drop.

TCRdb's table, derived via immunoSEQ multiplex PCR, lists solely in-frame clones and lacks some. The profile covers roughly 29,000 clones, with approximately 90% appearing a single time and 50% taken by the ten largest. The CDR3 sequence is 16 residues long. V was clipped by 8 bases and J by 6 bases; unmatched bases: 13. Germline CDR1 reads ENHRY; CDR2 reads SYGVKD. Turning to this clone: Its antigen is not identified.

The sequencing here drew on peripheral blood, taken from a patient treated with proton-based radiotherapy. The TCR originated in a woman in her sixties or seventies with cholangiocarcinoma. Some clones in this sample may be carry-over from other donors' samples. The chain has TRBV10-3 and TRBJ2-1; TRBD2 aligns across 10 bases. CDR3 protein: CAIGTSALRIGNEQFF. DNA for the CDR3: TGTGCCATCGGGACTAGCGCCCTTAGAATCGGCAATGAGCAGTTCTTC.